The clone carrying this T cell receptor beta chain was seen only a few times. What it recognizes is unknown. This record belongs to a study of post-analysis software for immune sequencing data. Study results and limitations: With TRBV5-6, TRBV5-1 and TRBV20-1 included, about five TRBV segments were more frequent in patients than in controls.

CDR3 length: 16 residues. The V gene lost 7 bases and the J gene lost 0 bases, with 13 bases spanning the gap. Germline CDR1 and CDR2: SGHAT and FQDESV (reference sequence). Researchers reported that TCR beta cDNA libraries carried unique molecular identifiers. TCRdb redid the calling of the PCR reads with MiXCR, one entry per CDR3 protein. This sample carries about 820,000 distinct CDR3 sequences, 53% of them seen once, and the ten largest clones take about 4.8%. The chain has TRBV11-1 and TRBJ2-6, with D perhaps being TRBD1 or TRBD2 (5 bases each). The receptor's source is a girl aged 5-17 years with multiple sclerosis. The sequencing sample was made of blood. The DNA for the CDR3 is TGTGCCAGCACAAATGGGGGAGCCTCTGGGGCCAACGTCCTGACTTTC. It translates to CASTNGGASGANVLTF.